The T cell receptor beta chain described here comes from a study of blood T cell repertoires in COVID-19. V was clipped by 3 bases and J by 8 bases; unmatched bases: 6. Germline V gene sequence: CDR1 SGHRS, CDR2 YFSETQ. The length of the CDR3 is 14 residues. The protocol was immunoSEQ multiplex PCR, while the TCRdb copy is restricted to in-frame clones and leaves out a portion. The sample lists 400,000 to 550,000 clones, roughly 91% occurring once. The sequence was obtained from a young woman with acute or convalescent COVID-19. Sequenced material: peripheral blood. The chain combines TRBV5-1 with TRBJ1-4; TRBD1 agrees at 8 bases. CDR3 DNA sequence: TGCGCCAGCAGCTGGACAGGGTTAGGGGAAAAACTGTTTTTT. Amino acid sequence: CASSWTGLGEKLFF.